This T cell receptor (beta chain) was sequenced during a study of neurological immune-mediated disorders. Study-wide background: There were around 34 multiple sclerosis patients; around 31 were relapsing-remitting and 3 were secondary progressive. Study results and limitations: Across subjects, expanded clones had no CDR3 amino acid sequences in common, pointing to private repertoires in all groups.

This clonotype was seen at least ten times. The antigen remains undetermined. As for the cDNA, it was generated by 5'RACE with 10-nucleotide random UMIs. Every sequencing run generated over 170 million TCR-beta sequences from 15-18 subjects. A single record per CDR3 protein comes from TCRdb applying MiXCR to the 5' RACE reads. Here the sample spans over 50,000 distinct CDR3 sequences, around 5% being singletons. The germline CDR1 and CDR2 sequences are SQVTM and ANQGSEA. The V and J ends lost 4 bases and 1 base respectively, with 7 bases between them. The CDR3 extends over 12 amino acids. V is TRBV29-1 and J is TRBJ1-1; the D is unclear. Sequenced material: PBMCs. This clonotype was obtained from a human donor with multiple sclerosis. The donor label of this sample is uncertain. The CDR3 reads CSVGEGNTEAFF. The CDR3 coding sequence is TGCAGCGTTGGGGAGGGGAACACTGAAGCTTTCTTT.